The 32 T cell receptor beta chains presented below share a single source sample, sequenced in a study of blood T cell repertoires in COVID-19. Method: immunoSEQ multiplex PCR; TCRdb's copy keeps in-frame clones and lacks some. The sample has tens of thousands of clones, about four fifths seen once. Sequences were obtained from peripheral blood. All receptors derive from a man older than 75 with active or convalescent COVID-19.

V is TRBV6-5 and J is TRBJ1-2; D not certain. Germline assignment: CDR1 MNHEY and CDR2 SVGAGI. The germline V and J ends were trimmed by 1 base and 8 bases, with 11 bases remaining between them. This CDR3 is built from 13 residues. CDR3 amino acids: CASSYLRGQGYTF. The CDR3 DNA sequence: TGTGCCAGCAGTTACTTGCGGGGTCAAGGCTACACCTTC.

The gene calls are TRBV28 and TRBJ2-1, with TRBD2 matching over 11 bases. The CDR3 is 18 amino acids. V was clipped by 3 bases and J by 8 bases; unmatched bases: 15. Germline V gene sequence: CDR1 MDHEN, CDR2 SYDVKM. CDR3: CASSFFPYETSGDDEQFF. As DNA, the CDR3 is TGTGCCAGCAGTTTCTTCCCCTATGAGACTAGCGGGGACGATGAGCAGTTCTTC.

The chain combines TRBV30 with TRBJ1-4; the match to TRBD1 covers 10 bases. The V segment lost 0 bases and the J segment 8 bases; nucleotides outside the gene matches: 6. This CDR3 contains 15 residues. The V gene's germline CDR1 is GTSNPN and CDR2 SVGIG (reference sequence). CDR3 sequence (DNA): TGTGCCTGGAGTGTACGGGGACAGGGGAGCGAAAAACTGTTTTTT. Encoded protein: CAWSVRGQGSEKLFF.

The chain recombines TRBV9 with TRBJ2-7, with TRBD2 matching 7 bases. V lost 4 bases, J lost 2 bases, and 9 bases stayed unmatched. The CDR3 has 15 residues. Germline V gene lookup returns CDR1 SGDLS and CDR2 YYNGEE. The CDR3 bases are TGTGCCAGCAGCTTCACCGCGGGAGTCCCCTACGAGCAGTACTTC. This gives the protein CASSFTAGVPYEQYF.

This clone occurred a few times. CDR3 region: CASSTTGRGIAKNIQYF. The CDR3 nucleotides are TGTGCCAGTAGTACCACTGGCAGGGGGATAGCCAAAAACATTCAGTACTTC. V is TRBV19 and J is TRBJ2-4; 7 bases are a match to TRBD1. Looked up from germline, CDR1 is LNHDA and CDR2 is SQIVND (reference sequence). The junction had 9 bases not matched to a gene; V was cut back by 4 bases and J by 0 bases. The CDR3 extends over 17 amino acids.

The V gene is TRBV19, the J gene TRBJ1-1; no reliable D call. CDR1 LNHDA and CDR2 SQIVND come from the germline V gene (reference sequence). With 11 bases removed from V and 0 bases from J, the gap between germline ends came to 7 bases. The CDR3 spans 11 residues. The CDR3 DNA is TGTGCCGTTGCAGTGAACACTGAAGCTTTCTTT. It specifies CAVAVNTEAFF.

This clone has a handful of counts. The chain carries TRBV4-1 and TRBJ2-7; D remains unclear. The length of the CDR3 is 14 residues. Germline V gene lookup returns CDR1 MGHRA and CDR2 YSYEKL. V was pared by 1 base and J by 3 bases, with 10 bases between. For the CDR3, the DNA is TGCGCCAGCAGCCAAGGAGCGAGTTTCTACGAGCAGTACTTC. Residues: CASSQGASFYEQYF.

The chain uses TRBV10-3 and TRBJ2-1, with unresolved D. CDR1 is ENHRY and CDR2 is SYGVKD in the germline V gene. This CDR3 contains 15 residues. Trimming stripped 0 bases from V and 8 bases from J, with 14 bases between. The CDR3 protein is CAISESLSRIDEQFF. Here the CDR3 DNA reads TGTGCCATCAGTGAGTCGCTTTCGAGGATCGATGAGCAGTTCTTC.

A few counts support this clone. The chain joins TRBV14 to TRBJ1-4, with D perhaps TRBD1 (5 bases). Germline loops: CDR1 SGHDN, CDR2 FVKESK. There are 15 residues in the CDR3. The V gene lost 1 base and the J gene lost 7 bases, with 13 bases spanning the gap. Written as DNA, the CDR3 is TGTGCCAGCAGCCAAGGAACCAGGGAGGCTGAAAAACTGTTTTTT. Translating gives CASSQGTREAEKLFF.

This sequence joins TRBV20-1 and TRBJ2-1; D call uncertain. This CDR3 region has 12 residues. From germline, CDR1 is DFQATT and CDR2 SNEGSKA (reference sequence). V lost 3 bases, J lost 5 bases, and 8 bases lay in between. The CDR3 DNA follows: TGCAGTGCTAGTATCAGAAACAATGAGCAGTTCTTC. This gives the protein CSASIRNNEQFF.

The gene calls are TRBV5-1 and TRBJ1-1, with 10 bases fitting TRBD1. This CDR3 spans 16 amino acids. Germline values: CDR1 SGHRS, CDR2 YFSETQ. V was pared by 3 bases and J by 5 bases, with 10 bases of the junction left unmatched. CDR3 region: CASSSPGQGSRTEAFF. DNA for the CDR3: TGCGCCAGCAGCTCTCCGGGACAGGGGAGTAGAACTGAAGCTTTCTTT.

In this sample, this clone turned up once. CDR3 amino acids: CAISLAQETQYF. The CDR3 DNA sequence: TGTGCCATCAGTCTAGCACAAGAGACCCAGTACTTC. The chain has TRBV10-3 and TRBJ2-5; TRBD2 is a possible D gene (5 bases). The CDR3 length is 12 residues. V lost 5 bases and J lost 2, with 6 bases in between. Germline assignment: CDR1 ENHRY and CDR2 SYGVKD.

The CDR3 sequence is CASSFGQPPEKLFF. The CDR3 nucleotides read TGTGCCAGCAGCTTCGGACAGCCCCCCGAAAAACTGTTTTTT. J is TRBJ1-4 and V is TRBV7-2, with a tentative D call TRBD1 (6 bases). The CDR3 totals 14 residues. V lost 3 bases and J 8 bases, leaving 13 bases between the germline ends. Germline CDR1 reads SGHTA; CDR2 reads FQGNSA.

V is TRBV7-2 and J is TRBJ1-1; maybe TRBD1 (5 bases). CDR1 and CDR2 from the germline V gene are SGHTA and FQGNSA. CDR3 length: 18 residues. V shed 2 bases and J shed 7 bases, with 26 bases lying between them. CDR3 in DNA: TGTGCCAGCAGCTTATTCCCCCCCGACAGACCGATCTGGATTGAAGCTTTCTTT. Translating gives CASSLFPPDRPIWIEAFF. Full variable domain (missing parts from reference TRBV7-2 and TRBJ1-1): GAGVSQSPSNKVTEKGKDVELRCDPISGHTALYWYRQSLGQGLEFLIYFQGNSAPDKSGLPSDRFSAERTGGSVSTLTIQRTQQEDSAVYLCASSLFPPDRPIWIEAFFGQGTRLTVV.

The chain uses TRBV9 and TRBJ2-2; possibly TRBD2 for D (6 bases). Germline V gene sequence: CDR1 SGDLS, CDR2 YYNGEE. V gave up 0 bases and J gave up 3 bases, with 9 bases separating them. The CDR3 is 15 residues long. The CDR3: CASSVGLGHTGELFF. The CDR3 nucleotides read TGTGCCAGCAGCGTAGGACTAGGTCACACCGGGGAGCTGTTTTTT.

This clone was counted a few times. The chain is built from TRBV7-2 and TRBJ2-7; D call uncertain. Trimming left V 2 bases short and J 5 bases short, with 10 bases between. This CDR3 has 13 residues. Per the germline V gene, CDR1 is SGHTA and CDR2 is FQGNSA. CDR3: CASSLWQAHEQYF. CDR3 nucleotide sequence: TGTGCCAGCAGCTTATGGCAGGCCCACGAGCAGTACTTC.

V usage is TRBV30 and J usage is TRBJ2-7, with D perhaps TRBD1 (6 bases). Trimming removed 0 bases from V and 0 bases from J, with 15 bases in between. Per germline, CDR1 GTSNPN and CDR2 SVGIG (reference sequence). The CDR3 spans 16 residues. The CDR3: CAWSVGGARSSYEQYF. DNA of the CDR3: TGTGCCTGGAGTGTAGGGGGTGCAAGAAGCTCCTACGAGCAGTACTTC.

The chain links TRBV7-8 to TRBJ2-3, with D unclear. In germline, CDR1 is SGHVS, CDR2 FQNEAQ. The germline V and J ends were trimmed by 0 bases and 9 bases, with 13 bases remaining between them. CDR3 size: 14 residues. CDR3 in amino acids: CASSLALIASTQYF. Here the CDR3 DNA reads TGTGCCAGCAGCTTAGCGCTAATTGCGTCAACGCAGTATTTT.

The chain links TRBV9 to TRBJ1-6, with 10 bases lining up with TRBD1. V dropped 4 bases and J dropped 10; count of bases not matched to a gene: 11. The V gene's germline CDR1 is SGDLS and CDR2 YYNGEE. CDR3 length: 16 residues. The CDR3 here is CASSSHRQGANSPLHF. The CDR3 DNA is TGTGCCAGCAGCTCTCATCGACAGGGGGCTAACTCACCCCTCCACTTT. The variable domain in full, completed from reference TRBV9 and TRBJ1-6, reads DSGVTQTPKHLITATGQRVTLRCSPRSGDLSVYWYQQSLDQGLQFLIQYYNGEERAKGNILERFSAQQFPDLHSELNLSSLELGDSALYFCASSSHRQGANSPLHFGNGTRLTVT.

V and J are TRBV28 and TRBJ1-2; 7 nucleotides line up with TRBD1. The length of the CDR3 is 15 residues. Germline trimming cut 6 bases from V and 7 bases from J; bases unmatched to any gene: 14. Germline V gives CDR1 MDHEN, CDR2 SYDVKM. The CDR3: CASRDVRGQDRGYTF. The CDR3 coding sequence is TGTGCCAGCAGAGACGTTAGGGGGCAGGACCGTGGCTACACCTTC.

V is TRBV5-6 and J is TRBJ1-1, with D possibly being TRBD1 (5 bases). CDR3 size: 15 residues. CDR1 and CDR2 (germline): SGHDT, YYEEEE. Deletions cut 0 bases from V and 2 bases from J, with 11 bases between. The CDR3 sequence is CASSLEPRDNTEAFF. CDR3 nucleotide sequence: TGTGCCAGCAGCTTGGAACCCAGGGATAACACTGAAGCTTTCTTT.

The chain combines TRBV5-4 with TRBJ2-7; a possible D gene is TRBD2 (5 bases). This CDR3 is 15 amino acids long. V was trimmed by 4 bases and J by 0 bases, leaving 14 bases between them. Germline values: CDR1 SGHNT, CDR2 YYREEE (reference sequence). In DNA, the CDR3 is TGTGCCAGCAGCCATGGAGGTCTCGACTCCTACGAGCAGTACTTC. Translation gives CASSHGGLDSYEQYF.

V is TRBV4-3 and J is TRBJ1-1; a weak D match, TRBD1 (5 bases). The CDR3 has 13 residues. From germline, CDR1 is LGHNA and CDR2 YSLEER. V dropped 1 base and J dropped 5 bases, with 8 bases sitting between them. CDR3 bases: TGCGCCAGCAGCCAAGTGGGGGGTACTGAAGCTTTCTTT. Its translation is CASSQVGGTEAFF.

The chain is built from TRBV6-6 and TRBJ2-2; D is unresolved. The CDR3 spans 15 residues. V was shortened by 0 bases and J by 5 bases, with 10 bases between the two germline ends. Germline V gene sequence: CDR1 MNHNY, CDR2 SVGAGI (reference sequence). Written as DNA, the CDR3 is TGTGCCAGCAGTTACTCGCTAGATCGGACCGGGGAGCTGTTTTTT. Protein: CASSYSLDRTGELFF.

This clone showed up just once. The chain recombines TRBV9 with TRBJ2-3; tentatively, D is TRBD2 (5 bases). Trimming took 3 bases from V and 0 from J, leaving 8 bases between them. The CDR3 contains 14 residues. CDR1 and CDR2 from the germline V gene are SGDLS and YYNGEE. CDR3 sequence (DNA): TGTGCCAGCAGCGGAGGGTGGAGCACAGATACGCAGTATTTT. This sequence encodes CASSGGWSTDTQYF.

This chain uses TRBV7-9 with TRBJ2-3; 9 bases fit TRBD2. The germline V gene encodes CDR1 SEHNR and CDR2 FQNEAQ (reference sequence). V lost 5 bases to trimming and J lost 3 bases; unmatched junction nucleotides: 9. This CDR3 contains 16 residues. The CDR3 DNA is TGTGCCAGCAGCACCTGGATAGCGGGAGCGACAGATACGCAGTATTTT. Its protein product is CASSTWIAGATDTQYF.

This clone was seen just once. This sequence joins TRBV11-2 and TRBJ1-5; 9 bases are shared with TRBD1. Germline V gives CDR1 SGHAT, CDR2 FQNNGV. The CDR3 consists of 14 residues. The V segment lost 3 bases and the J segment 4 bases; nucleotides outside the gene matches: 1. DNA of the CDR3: TGTGCCAGCAGCTTGACAGGGGGGAATCAGCCCCAGCATTTT. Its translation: CASSLTGGNQPQHF.

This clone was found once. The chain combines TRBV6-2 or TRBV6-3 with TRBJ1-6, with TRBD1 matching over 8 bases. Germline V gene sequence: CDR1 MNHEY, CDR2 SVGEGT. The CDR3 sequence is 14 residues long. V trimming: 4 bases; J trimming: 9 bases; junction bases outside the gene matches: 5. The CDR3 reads CASSSGQEGSPLHF. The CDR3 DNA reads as TGTGCCAGCAGTTCGGGACAGGAGGGTTCACCCCTCCACTTT.

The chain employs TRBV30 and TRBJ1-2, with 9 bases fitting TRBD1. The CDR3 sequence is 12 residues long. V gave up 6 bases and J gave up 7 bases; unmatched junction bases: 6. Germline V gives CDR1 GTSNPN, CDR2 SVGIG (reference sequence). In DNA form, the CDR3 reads TGTGCCTGCACCGGGACAGGGTTTGGCTACACCTTC. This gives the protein CACTGTGFGYTF.

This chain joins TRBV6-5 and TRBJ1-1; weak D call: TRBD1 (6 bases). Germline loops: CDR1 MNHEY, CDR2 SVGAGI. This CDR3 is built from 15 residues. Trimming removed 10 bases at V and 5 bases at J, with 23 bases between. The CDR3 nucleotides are TGTGCCACCAAACCCGGTAGGGGGACGGATACTGAAGCTTTCTTT. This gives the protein CATKPGRGTDTEAFF.

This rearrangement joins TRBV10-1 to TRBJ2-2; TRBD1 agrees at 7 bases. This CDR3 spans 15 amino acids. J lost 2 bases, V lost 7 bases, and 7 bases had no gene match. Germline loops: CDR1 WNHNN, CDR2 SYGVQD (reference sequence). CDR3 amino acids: CASTERGPNTGELFF. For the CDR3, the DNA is TGCGCCAGCACCGAGAGGGGGCCAAACACCGGGGAGCTGTTTTTT.

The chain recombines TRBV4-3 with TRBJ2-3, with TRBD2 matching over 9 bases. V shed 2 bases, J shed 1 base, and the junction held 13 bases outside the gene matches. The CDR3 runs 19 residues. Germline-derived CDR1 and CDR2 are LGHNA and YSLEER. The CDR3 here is CASSQQGGGAGGRTDTQYF. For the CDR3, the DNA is TGCGCCAGCAGCCAACAAGGGGGGGGAGCGGGAGGCCGCACAGATACGCAGTATTTT.